This record concerns one TCR beta chain sequence. The data derive from a study of blood T cell repertoires in COVID-19. Study background: Samples taken during acute and convalescent COVID-19 were collected in the United States, Italy and Spain. PBMCs, B-cell-depleted T cells, or T cells provided the cDNA or gDNA that made up the material.

V was clipped by 3 bases and J by 5 bases; unmatched bases: 5. Germline CDR1 is KGHSH and CDR2 is LQKENI. CDR3 length: 16 amino acids. The protocol was immunoSEQ multiplex PCR, while the TCRdb copy is restricted to in-frame clones and leaves out a portion. The profile shows 250,000 to 350,000 clones, more than 90% of them singletons. The genes are TRBV18 and TRBJ1-5; 12 nucleotides agree with TRBD1. This clonotype originated in a woman in her thirties who had recovered from COVID-19. Sequencing input: PBMCs or T cells enriched from blood (not recorded which). The chain's CDR3 is CASSPRGQGADQPQHF. The CDR3 DNA follows: TGTGCCAGCTCACCCCGGGGACAGGGGGCAGATCAGCCCCAGCATTTT.